This T cell receptor beta chain was recovered during a study of Graves' ophthalmopathy and Graves' hyperthyroidism. This clonotype has more than one count but fewer than ten. RNA transcripts were the source from which TCR beta CDR3 regions were amplified. HTBI-primed RT-PCR formed the first round, and a multiplex PCR formed the second. TCRdb passed the multiplex PCR reads through MiXCR, listing each CDR3 protein once. The data contain around 670,000 distinct CDR3 sequences, roughly two fifths of them seen just once; the ten biggest clones take up approximately 43%. The CDR3 has 14 residues. Trimming shortened V by 0 bases and J by 2 bases, and 8 bases separated the two germline ends. CDR1 is SGDLS and CDR2 is YYNGEE in the germline V gene.

The source is an adult man with Graves' ophthalmopathy. This rearrangement joins TRBV9 to TRBJ2-5; D may be TRBD2 (5 bases). The material sequenced was peripheral blood. CDR3 sequence (DNA): TGTGCCAGCAGCGTAGGGGCGGGTCAAGAGACCCAGTACTTC. The encoded protein is CASSVGAGQETQYF.